Listed below are T cell receptor beta chains from one sample, sequenced in a study of blood T cell repertoires in COVID-19. This table comes from immunoSEQ multiplex PCR, and its TCRdb copy is limited to in-frame clones, with some not included. Seen here are 200,000 to 250,000 clones, around 86% observed once, and the top ten hold more than 2.5%. Source material: peripheral blood. These TCRs come from a man aged 60 to 75 with acute or convalescent COVID-19. The CDR3 runs from the conserved cysteine through the conserved F or W. Each record gives: V gene, J gene, D gene, clone size, CDR3 protein, CDR3 DNA. D genes are given only for firm matches. Part of the rows lack a size; the others show once, few, many or a class for expanded clones.

>TRBV19|TRBJ1-2|TRBD1|.
CASRTGSYGYTF
TGTGCCAGTAGGACAGGGTCCTATGGCTACACCTTC
>TRBV6-2/TRBV6-3|TRBJ2-1|TRBD2|.
CASSGTSGHAYNEQFF
TGTGCCAGCAGCGGGACTAGCGGGCATGCGTACAATGAGCAGTTCTTC
>TRBV9|TRBJ2-2|.|.
CASSVGLGTGELFF
TGTGCCAGCAGCGTAGGACTCGGGACCGGGGAGCTGTTTTTT
>TRBV12-5|TRBJ1-1|TRBD1|.
CASGLVRDRPFF
TGTGCTAGTGGTTTGGTCCGGGACAGACCTTTCTTT
>TRBV30|TRBJ1-4|TRBD1|.
CAWGCGGCQGVNEKLFF
TGTGCCTGGGGTTGCGGGGGGTGCCAGGGGGTTAATGAAAAACTGTTTTTT
>TRBV27|TRBJ1-2|TRBD1|.
CASSLAGTGPNYGYTF
TGTGCCAGCAGTTTAGCCGGGACAGGACCCAACTATGGCTACACCTTC
>TRBV29-1|TRBJ1-2|.|.
CSVSETPSRGYTF
TGCAGCGTCTCGGAGACCCCGTCGCGTGGCTACACCTTC
>TRBV5-6|TRBJ1-1|.|.
CASSGSFRDMNTEAFF
TGTGCCAGCAGCGGATCATTCCGGGACATGAACACTGAAGCTTTCTTT
>TRBV5-1|TRBJ2-7|TRBD1|.
CASSPRGQGGEQYF
TGCGCCAGCAGCCCCCGAGGACAGGGAGGCGAGCAGTACTTC
>TRBV18|TRBJ2-7|.|.
CASSPQGLGQGGTYEQYF
TGTGCCAGCTCACCACAAGGGCTCGGGCAGGGGGGCACCTACGAGCAGTACTTC
>TRBV24-1|TRBJ2-2|TRBD2|.
CATSDPSGTNTGELFF
TGTGCCACCAGTGACCCTAGCGGGACGAACACCGGGGAGCTGTTTTTT
>TRBV4-1|TRBJ2-1|.|.
CASSQGSFGRSSYNEQFF
TGCGCCAGCAGCCAAGGGTCATTTGGCCGGAGCTCCTACAATGAGCAGTTCTTC
>TRBV10-3|TRBJ2-1|TRBD1|.
CAISDATGNNEQFF
TGTGCCATCAGTGACGCGACAGGGAACAATGAGCAGTTCTTC
>TRBV6-5|TRBJ1-1|TRBD1|once
CASSYTGVNTEAFF
TGTGCCAGCAGCTACACAGGGGTTAACACTGAAGCTTTCTTT
>TRBV23-1|TRBJ2-6|TRBD2|.
CASSSKRGSGANVLTF
TGCGCCAGCAGTTCAAAGCGGGGCTCTGGGGCCAACGTCCTGACTTTC
>TRBV5-8|TRBJ1-1|TRBD1|.
CASSQTGMNTEAFF
TGTGCCAGCAGCCAGACAGGGATGAACACTGAAGCTTTCTTT
>TRBV13|TRBJ2-7|.|.
CASSRRRGSAAYEQYF
TGTGCCAGCAGCCGAAGACGAGGTTCCGCGGCCTACGAGCAGTACTTC
>TRBV12-5|TRBJ2-6|.|.
CASGTSGSSNVLTF
TGTGCTAGTGGTACATCAGGGTCTTCCAACGTCCTGACTTTC
>TRBV10-3|TRBJ1-1|TRBD1|.
CAISDRQGASTEAFF
TGTGCCATCAGTGACCGACAGGGGGCGAGCACTGAAGCTTTCTTT
>TRBV9|TRBJ2-1|TRBD2|.
CASSFGAGVSYNEQFF
TGTGCCAGCAGTTTCGGGGCGGGGGTGTCCTACAATGAGCAGTTCTTC
>TRBV5-8|TRBJ2-7|TRBD1|.
CASSLIGGQGSSYEQYF
TGTGCCAGCAGCCTAATAGGGGGACAGGGAAGCTCCTACGAGCAGTACTTC
>TRBV5-1|TRBJ2-2|TRBD2|.
CASSLVAGGPTGELFF
TGCGCCAGCAGCTTGGTTGCGGGGGGGCCCACCGGGGAGCTGTTTTTT
>TRBV6-5|TRBJ1-1|TRBD1|.
CASSPRQGTNTEAFF
TGTGCCAGCAGCCCCAGACAGGGGACGAACACTGAAGCTTTCTTT
>TRBV7-9|TRBJ2-7|TRBD1|.
CASSLTGGLYEQYF
TGTGCCAGCAGCCTGACAGGGGGCCTGTACGAGCAGTACTTC
>TRBV2|TRBJ1-4|.|.
CASSGAGVGEKLFF
TGTGCCAGCAGTGGGGCAGGGGTTGGTGAAAAACTGTTTTTT
>TRBV5-1|TRBJ1-6|.|.
CASSLVGSGSYNSPLHF
TGCGCCAGCAGCTTGGTCGGCAGCGGCTCCTATAATTCACCCCTCCACTTT
>TRBV27|TRBJ2-5|TRBD2|.
CASRRPRGGHQETQYF
TGTGCCAGCAGGCGCCCGCGGGGGGGACACCAAGAGACCCAGTACTTC
>TRBV5-1|TRBJ2-3|TRBD2|.
CASSRRSGGTDTQYF
TGCGCCAGCAGCCGCCGGAGCGGGGGCACAGATACGCAGTATTTT
>TRBV4-1|TRBJ1-1|.|.
CASSQDRVPNTEAFF
TGCGCCAGCAGCCAAGATCGGGTCCCGAACACTGAAGCTTTCTTT
>TRBV9|TRBJ2-1|.|.
CASSSPNGGQYEQFF
TGTGCCAGCAGCAGCCCGAACGGGGGGCAGTATGAGCAGTTCTTC
>TRBV19|TRBJ2-2|.|once
CASSPKGGYTGELFF
TGTGCCAGTAGTCCTAAGGGGGGGTACACCGGGGAGCTGTTTTTT
>TRBV30|TRBJ2-2|TRBD2|.
CAWRGTSGWTGELFF
TGTGCCTGGAGGGGGACTAGTGGATGGACCGGGGAGCTGTTTTTT
>TRBV7-3|TRBJ2-2|TRBD1|.
CASSLGTGRSAGELFF
TGTGCCAGCAGCTTAGGGACAGGGAGAAGCGCCGGGGAGCTGTTTTTT
>TRBV3-1/TRBV3-2|TRBJ2-1|.|.
CASSRQGGNEQFF
TGTGCCAGCAGCCGGCAGGGTGGCAATGAGCAGTTCTTC
>TRBV29-1|TRBJ1-5|.|few
CSVGAVVGQPQHF
TGCAGCGTCGGAGCGGTGGTCGGTCAGCCCCAGCATTTT
>TRBV27|TRBJ2-7|TRBD1|.
CASSPRTGPLLYEQYF
TGTGCCAGCAGTCCGCGGACAGGTCCACTCCTCTACGAGCAGTACTTC
>TRBV5-6|TRBJ2-3|.|.
CASSGGMADTQYF
TGTGCCAGCAGCGGGGGGATGGCAGATACGCAGTATTTT
>TRBV3-1/TRBV3-2|TRBJ2-3|.|few
CASSQSQVDTQYF
TGTGCCAGCAGCCAAAGCCAGGTGGATACGCAGTATTTT
>TRBV5-1|TRBJ1-6|TRBD1|.
CASRTGGASGSPLHF
TGCGCCAGTAGGACAGGGGGCGCCTCGGGTTCACCCCTCCACTTT
>TRBV11-1|TRBJ2-1|TRBD2|once
CASTQRGETYNEQFF
TGTGCCAGCACCCAGCGGGGGGAAACCTACAATGAGCAGTTCTTC
>TRBV7-3|TRBJ2-3|TRBD2|.
CASSSNGGAGDTQYF
TGTGCCAGCAGCTCCAACGGGGGGGCGGGAGATACGCAGTATTTT
>TRBV6-5|TRBJ2-7|TRBD1|.
CASTPDRVTSYEQYF
TGTGCCAGCACCCCTGACAGGGTTACCTCCTACGAGCAGTACTTC
>TRBV2|TRBJ2-1|TRBD2|.
CASSAVAGLYEQFF
TGTGCCAGTTCCGCGGTAGCGGGGTTATATGAGCAGTTCTTC
>TRBV9|TRBJ2-1|TRBD2|.
CASSFSSGGHNEQFF
TGTGCCAGCAGCTTCTCTAGCGGGGGACACAATGAGCAGTTCTTC
>TRBV9|TRBJ1-1|TRBD1|.
CASSPRDRGRAEAFF
TGTGCCAGCAGCCCCCGGGACAGGGGAAGGGCTGAAGCTTTCTTT
>TRBV7-2|TRBJ1-2|TRBD1|once
CASSLDRGGQGSLGYTF
TGTGCCAGCAGCTTAGACCGGGGGGGACAGGGATCGTTGGGCTACACCTTC
>TRBV4-2|TRBJ2-7|TRBD2|once
CASSPRPRGSSYEQYF
TGTGCCAGCAGCCCCAGGCCGCGGGGGAGTTCCTACGAGCAGTACTTC
>TRBV7-6|TRBJ2-1|TRBD2|.
CASSLGLAGVDEQFF
TGTGCCAGCAGCTTAGGGCTAGCGGGGGTGGATGAGCAGTTCTTC
>TRBV7-2|TRBJ2-7|TRBD1|.
CASSSHAGTGTEQYF
TGTGCCAGCAGCTCCCACGCGGGGACAGGGACCGAGCAGTACTTC
>TRBV20-1|TRBJ1-2|.|.
CSARDRGGYTF
TGCAGTGCTAGAGATAGGGGTGGCTACACCTTC
>TRBV12-2|TRBJ1-2|.|.
CASPKGAVTYGYTF
TGTGCAAGTCCCAAGGGGGCAGTGACCTATGGCTACACCTTC
>TRBV18|TRBJ2-1|.|.
CASSRVQSGGDNEQFF
TGTGCCAGCTCACGGGTTCAAAGCGGTGGGGACAATGAGCAGTTCTTC
>TRBV28|TRBJ1-5|TRBD1|.
CASSFYYRGRGNQPQHF
TGTGCCAGCAGTTTTTACTACAGGGGGAGGGGGAATCAGCCCCAGCATTTT
>TRBV13|TRBJ2-2|.|few
CASSLGLAGELFF
TGTGCCAGCAGCTTAGGCCTCGCCGGGGAGCTGTTTTTT
>TRBV5-1|TRBJ2-5|TRBD2|.
CASSLVPSGSLQETQYF
TGCGCCAGCAGCTTGGTTCCTAGCGGGAGCCTCCAAGAGACCCAGTACTTC